These 9 T cell receptor beta chains were sequenced from one sample in a study of T cell repertoires in cytomegalovirus infection. TCRdb reprocessed the reads with MiXCR, giving one entry per CDR3 protein. The sample has about 830,000 distinct CDR3 sequences; 30% to 35% are singletons. These receptors' antigens are unknown. The sequencing used cultured CD8+ T cells from PBMCs, collected from culture after CMV antigen stimulation. The receptors come from a human donor in good health (CMV status not recorded). Some clones in this sample may be carry-over from other donors' samples.

In this sample, this clonotype turned up a few times. The chain joins TRBV6-1 to TRBJ2-2; 7 bases align to TRBD2. Germline loops: CDR1 MNHNS, CDR2 SASEGT. V shed 4 bases, J shed 2 bases, and the junction held 7 bases outside the gene matches. This CDR3 spans 16 amino acids. The CDR3 coding sequence is TGTGCCAGCAGTGCCAGACTAGCCCCTAACACCGGGGAGCTGTTTTTT. Its protein product is CASSARLAPNTGELFF.

This sequence joins TRBV2 and TRBJ2-5; D is unresolved. Germline CDR1 SNHLY, CDR2 FYNNEI. V was shortened by 2 bases and J by 2 bases, with 15 bases between the two germline ends. The CDR3 totals 16 residues. The CDR3 spells CASSELGPALQETQYF. The CDR3 DNA is TGTGCCAGCAGTGAATTAGGGCCAGCCCTACAAGAGACCCAGTACTTC.

This clonotype was seen many times. The rearrangement links TRBV7-6 to TRBJ2-7, with 10 bases identical to TRBD1. Trimming at V came to 5 bases and at J to 2 bases, leaving 6 bases not matched to a gene. The CDR3 has 15 amino acids. Germline CDR1 is SGHVS and CDR2 is FNYEAQ. The CDR3 region is CASSIDRGPTYEQYV. The CDR3, as DNA: TGTGCCAGCAGCATAGACAGGGGGCCGACCTACGAGCAGTACGTC.

This clonotype was picked up many times. The V call is TRBV11-2, the J call TRBJ2-1; 9 bases are a match to TRBD2. V shed 0 bases and J 6 bases; nucleotides not matched to a gene: 3. The CDR3 consists of 15 residues. Germline V CDR1 and CDR2: SGHAT, FQNNGV. In DNA, the CDR3 is TGTGCCAGCAGCTTAGATCGCGGGGGGGCCAATGAGCAGTTCTTC. This codes for CASSLDRGGANEQFF.

This clonotype showed up just a few times. The V and J genes are TRBV10-2 and TRBJ2-1; TRBD2 matches 9 bases. The CDR3 spans 15 residues. Germline V CDR1 and CDR2: WSHSY, SAAADI. V lost 8 bases and J lost 6; bases outside the gene matches: 11. The CDR3 protein is CASAQKRGAGNEQFF. The CDR3 DNA follows: TGCGCCAGCGCGCAGAAGCGGGGGGCAGGCAATGAGCAGTTCTTC.

The V gene is TRBV9, the J gene TRBJ2-2, with D maybe TRBD1 (6 bases). V was shortened by 7 bases and J by 5 bases, with 18 bases between the two germline ends. CDR1 is SGDLS, CDR2 YYNGEE, per germline. This CDR3 has 15 residues. CDR3 sequence (DNA): TGTGCCAGCGGGTACAAGGACAGATCGACCGGGGAGCTGTTTTTT. The encoded protein is CASGYKDRSTGELFF. The complete variable domain, with remaining parts taken from reference TRBV9 and TRBJ2-2, reads DSGVTQTPKHLITATGQRVTLRCSPRSGDLSVYWYQQSLDQGLQFLIQYYNGEERAKGNILERFSAQQFPDLHSELNLSSLELGDSALYFCASGYKDRSTGELFFGEGSRLTVL.

This clonotype was seen more than once but under ten times. The chain couples TRBV7-6 to TRBJ1-1; no clear D gene. The CDR3 has 14 amino acids. V was clipped by 1 base and J by 4 bases, with 10 bases between them. The germline gives CDR1 SGHVS, CDR2 FNYEAQ. The CDR3 DNA reads TGTGCCAGCAGCTTAGGTTACAGAGGCACTGAAGCTTTCTTT. Protein product: CASSLGYRGTEAFF.

This clonotype was detected ten times or more. The gene calls are TRBV27 and TRBJ1-1; the D is unclear. Trimming removed 3 bases from V and 4 bases from J, with 15 bases in between. This CDR3 spans 15 amino acids. Germline lookup yields CDR1 MNHEY and CDR2 SMNVEV (reference sequence). The CDR3 sequence is CASSLSRTGSTEAFF. The CDR3 DNA follows: TGTGCCAGCAGTTTGAGTCGGACCGGGAGCACTGAAGCTTTCTTT.

This clonotype was seen only a few times. This chain joins TRBV12-3 or TRBV12-4 and TRBJ1-1; no clear D gene. V shed 3 bases and J shed 6 bases, with 11 bases lying between them. CDR3 length equals 13 residues. CDR3 loop: CASSFQTHSEAFF. In DNA form, the CDR3 reads TGTGCCAGCAGTTTCCAAACGCACTCTGAAGCTTTCTTT.